A single TCR beta chain is shown here with its context. The CDR3 totals 13 residues. V shed 7 bases and J shed 7 bases, with 14 bases lying between them. Germline V gene lookup returns CDR1 MNHEY and CDR2 SMNVEV (reference sequence). The treatment: some 19 received Ad26.COV2.S at low or high dose, single or two shots; a few received placebo; per-sample allocation not given. Specimen acquisition occurred on day 63 following the initial vaccine or placebo injection. These data come from a study of Ad26.COV2.S vaccination and SARS-CoV-2 variants. The data were produced by immunoSEQ multiplex PCR, yet TCRdb's version contains in-frame clones alone and is incomplete. Here the sample spans roughly 300,000 clones, roughly 89% being singletons.

The chain is built from TRBV27 and TRBJ1-5; tentative D call: TRBD1 (5 bases). Sequencing used peripheral blood, obtained in a trial of Ad26.COV2.S vaccine versus placebo. This TCR was sampled from a person aged 18-60 years who received the Ad26.COV2.S COVID-19 vaccine or a placebo. This CDR3 reads CASKRLGEQPQHF. The CDR3 nucleotides read TGTGCCAGCAAGAGGCTGGGGGAACAGCCCCAGCATTTT.